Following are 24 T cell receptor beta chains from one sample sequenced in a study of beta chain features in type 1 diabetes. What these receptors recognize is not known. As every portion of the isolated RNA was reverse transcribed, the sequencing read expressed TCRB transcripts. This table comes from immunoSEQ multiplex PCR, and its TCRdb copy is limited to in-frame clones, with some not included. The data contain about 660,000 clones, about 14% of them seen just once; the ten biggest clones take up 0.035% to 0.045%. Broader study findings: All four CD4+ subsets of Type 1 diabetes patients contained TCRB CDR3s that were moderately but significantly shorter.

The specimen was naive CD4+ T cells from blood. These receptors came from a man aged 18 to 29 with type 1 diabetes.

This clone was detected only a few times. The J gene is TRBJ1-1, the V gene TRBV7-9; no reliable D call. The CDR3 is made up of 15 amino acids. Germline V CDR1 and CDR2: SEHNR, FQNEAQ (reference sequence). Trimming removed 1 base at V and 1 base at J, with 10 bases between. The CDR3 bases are TGTGCCAGCAGCTTAGGACCCTGGGAGAACACTGAAGCTTTCTTT. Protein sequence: CASSLGPWENTEAFF.

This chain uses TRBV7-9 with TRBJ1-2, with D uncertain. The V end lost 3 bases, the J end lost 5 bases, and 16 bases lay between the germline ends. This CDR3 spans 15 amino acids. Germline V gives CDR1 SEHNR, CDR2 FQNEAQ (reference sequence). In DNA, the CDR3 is TGTGCCAGCAGCTTCCTGGTAGGGCAGGAGTATGGCTACACCTTC. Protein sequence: CASSFLVGQEYGYTF.

The CDR3 protein is CASSLDRTTYEQYF. The CDR3 bases are TGTGCCAGCAGCCTAGACAGGACCACCTACGAGCAGTACTTC. This sequence joins TRBV2 and TRBJ2-7; D might be TRBD1 (6 bases). From germline, CDR1 is SNHLY and CDR2 FYNNEI. V gave up 6 bases and J gave up 2 bases, with 14 bases separating them. This CDR3 spans 14 amino acids.

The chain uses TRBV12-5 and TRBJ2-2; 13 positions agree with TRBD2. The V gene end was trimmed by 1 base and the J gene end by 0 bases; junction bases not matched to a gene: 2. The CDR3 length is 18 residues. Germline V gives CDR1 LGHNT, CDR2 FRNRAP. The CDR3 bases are TGTGCTAGTGGTTTGGCCGGGACTAGCGGGGCGAACACCGGGGAGCTGTTTTTT. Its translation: CASGLAGTSGANTGELFF.

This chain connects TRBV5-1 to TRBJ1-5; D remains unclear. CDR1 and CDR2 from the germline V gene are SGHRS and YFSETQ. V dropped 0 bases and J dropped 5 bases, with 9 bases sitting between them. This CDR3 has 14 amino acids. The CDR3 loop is CASSLGGDHQPQHF. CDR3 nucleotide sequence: TGCGCCAGCAGCTTGGGAGGTGATCATCAGCCCCAGCATTTT. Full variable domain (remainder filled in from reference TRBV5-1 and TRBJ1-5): KAGVTQTPRYLIKTRGQQVTLSCSPISGHRSVSWYQQTPGQGLQFLFEYFSETQRNKGNFPGRFSGRQFSNSRSEMNVSTLELGDSALYLCASSLGGDHQPQHFGDGTRLSIL.

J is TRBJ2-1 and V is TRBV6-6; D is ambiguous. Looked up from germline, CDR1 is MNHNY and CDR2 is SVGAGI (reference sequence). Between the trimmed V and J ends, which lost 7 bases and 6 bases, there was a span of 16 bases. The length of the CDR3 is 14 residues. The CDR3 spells CASTPYLGFNEQFF. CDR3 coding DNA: TGTGCCAGCACCCCTTACTTAGGCTTCAATGAGCAGTTCTTC.

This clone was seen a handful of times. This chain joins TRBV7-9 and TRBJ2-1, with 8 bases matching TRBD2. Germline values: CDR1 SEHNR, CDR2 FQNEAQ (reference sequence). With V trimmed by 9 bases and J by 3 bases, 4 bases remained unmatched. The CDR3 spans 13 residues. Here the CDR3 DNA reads TGTGCCAGTTGGAGCGGGGGCTACAATGAGCAGTTCTTC. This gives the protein CASWSGGYNEQFF.

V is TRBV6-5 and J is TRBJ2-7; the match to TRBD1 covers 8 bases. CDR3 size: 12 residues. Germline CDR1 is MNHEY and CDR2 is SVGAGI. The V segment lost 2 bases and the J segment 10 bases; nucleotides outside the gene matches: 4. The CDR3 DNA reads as TGTGCCAGCAGTTACCCGGACAGGGTTCAGTACTTC. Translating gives CASSYPDRVQYF.

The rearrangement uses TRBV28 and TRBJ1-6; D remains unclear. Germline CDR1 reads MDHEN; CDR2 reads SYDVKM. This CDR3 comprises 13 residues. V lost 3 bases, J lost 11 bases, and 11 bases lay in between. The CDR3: CASSLALRPPLHF. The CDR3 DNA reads TGTGCCAGCAGTTTGGCCCTACGCCCACCCCTCCACTTT.

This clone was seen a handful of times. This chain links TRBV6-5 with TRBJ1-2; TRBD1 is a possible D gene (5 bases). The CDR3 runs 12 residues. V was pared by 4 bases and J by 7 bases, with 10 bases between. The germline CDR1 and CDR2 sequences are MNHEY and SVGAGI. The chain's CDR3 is CASSSPQGGYTF. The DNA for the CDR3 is TGTGCCAGCAGTTCACCCCAGGGTGGCTACACCTTC.

CDR3 region: CASSLLRGSYNEQFF. CDR3 nucleotides: TGTGCCAGCAGTTTATTACGGGGATCCTACAATGAGCAGTTCTTC. This chain uses TRBV28 with TRBJ2-1, with D maybe TRBD2 (5 bases). This CDR3 is 15 amino acids long. Germline V CDR1 and CDR2: MDHEN, SYDVKM. Trimming cost V 1 base and J 1 base, with 8 bases left between them.

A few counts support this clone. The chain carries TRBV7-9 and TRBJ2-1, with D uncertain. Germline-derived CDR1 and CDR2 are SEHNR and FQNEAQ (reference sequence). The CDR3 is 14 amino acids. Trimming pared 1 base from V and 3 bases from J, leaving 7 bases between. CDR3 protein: CASSLGPGYNEQFF. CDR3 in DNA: TGTGCCAGCAGCTTAGGTCCGGGCTACAATGAGCAGTTCTTC.

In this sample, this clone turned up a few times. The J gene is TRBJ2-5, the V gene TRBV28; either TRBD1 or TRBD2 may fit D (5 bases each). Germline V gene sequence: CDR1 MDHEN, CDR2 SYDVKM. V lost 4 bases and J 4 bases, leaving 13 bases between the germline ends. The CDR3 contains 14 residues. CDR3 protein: CASSSHPGRETQYF. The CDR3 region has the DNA TGTGCCAGCAGTTCCCATCCGGGACGAGAGACCCAGTACTTC.

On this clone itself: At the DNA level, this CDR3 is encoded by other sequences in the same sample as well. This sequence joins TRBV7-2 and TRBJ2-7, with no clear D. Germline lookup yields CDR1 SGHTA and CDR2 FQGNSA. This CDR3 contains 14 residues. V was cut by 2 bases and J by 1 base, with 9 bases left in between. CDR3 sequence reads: CASSLNGGSYEQYF. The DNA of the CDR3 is TGTGCCAGCAGCTTAAATGGTGGGTCCTACGAGCAGTACTTC.

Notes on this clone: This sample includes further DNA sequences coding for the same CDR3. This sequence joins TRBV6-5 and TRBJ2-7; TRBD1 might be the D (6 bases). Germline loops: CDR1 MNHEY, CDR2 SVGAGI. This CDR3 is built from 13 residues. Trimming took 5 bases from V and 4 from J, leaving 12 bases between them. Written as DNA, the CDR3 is TGTGCCAGCAGTCCCCGACAGGCGTACGAGCAGTACTTC. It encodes CASSPRQAYEQYF.

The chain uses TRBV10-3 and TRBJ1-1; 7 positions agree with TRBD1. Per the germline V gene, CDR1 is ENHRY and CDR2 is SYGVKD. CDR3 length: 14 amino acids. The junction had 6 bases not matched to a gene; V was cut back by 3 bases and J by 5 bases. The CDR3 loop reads CAISEEGARTEAFF. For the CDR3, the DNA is TGTGCCATCAGTGAAGAGGGGGCAAGAACTGAAGCTTTCTTT.

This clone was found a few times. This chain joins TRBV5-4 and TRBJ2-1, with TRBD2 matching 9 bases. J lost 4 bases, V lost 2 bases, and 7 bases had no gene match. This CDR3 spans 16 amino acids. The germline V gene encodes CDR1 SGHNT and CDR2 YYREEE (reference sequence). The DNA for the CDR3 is TGTGCCAGCAGCTTAGCCAGCGGGGGGCTATACAATGAGCAGTTCTTC. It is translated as CASSLASGGLYNEQFF.

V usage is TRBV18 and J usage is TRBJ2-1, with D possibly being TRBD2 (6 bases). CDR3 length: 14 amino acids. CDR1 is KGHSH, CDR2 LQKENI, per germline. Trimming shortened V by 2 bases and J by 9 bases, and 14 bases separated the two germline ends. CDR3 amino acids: CASSPGGTASEQFF. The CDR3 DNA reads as TGTGCCAGCTCACCAGGAGGGACCGCAAGTGAGCAGTTCTTC. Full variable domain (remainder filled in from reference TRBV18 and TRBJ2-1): NAGVMQNPRHLVRRRGQEARLRCSPMKGHSHVYWYRQLPEEGLKFMVYLQKENIIDESGMPKERFSAEFPKEGPSILRIQQVVRGDSAAYFCASSPGGTASEQFFGPGTRLTVL.

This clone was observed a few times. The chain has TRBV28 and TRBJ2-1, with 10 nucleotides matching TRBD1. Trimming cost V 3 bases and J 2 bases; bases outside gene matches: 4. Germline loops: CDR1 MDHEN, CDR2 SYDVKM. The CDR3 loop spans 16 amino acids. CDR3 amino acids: CASSFHGQGAYNEQFF. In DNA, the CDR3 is TGTGCCAGCAGTTTCCACGGACAGGGGGCCTACAATGAGCAGTTCTTC.

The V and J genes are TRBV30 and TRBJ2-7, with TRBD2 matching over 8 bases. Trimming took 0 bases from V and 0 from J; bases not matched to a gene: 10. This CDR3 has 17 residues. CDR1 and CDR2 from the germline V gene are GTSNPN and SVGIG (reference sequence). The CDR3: CAWSVQRASGPSYEQYF. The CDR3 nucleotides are TGTGCCTGGAGTGTACAAAGGGCTAGCGGGCCCTCCTACGAGCAGTACTTC.

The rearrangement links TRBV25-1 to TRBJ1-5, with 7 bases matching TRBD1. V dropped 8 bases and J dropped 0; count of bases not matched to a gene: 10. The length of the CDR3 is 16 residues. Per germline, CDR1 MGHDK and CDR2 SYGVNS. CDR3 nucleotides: TGTGCCAGCCAGGGGGGCTTACTTGATAGCAATCAGCCCCAGCATTTT. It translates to CASQGGLLDSNQPQHF. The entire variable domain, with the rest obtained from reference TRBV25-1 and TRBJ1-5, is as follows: EADIYQTPRYLVIGTGKKITLECSQTMGHDKMYWYQQDPGMELHLIHYSYGVNSTEKGDLSSESTVSRIRTEHFPLTLESARPSHTSQYLCASQGGLLDSNQPQHFGDGTRLSIL.

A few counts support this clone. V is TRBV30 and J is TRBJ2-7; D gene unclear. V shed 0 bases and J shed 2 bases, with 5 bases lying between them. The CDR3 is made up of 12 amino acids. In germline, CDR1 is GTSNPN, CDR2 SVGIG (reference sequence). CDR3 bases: TGTGCCTGGAGTGTGAGCGCCTACGAGCAGTACTTC. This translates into CAWSVSAYEQYF.

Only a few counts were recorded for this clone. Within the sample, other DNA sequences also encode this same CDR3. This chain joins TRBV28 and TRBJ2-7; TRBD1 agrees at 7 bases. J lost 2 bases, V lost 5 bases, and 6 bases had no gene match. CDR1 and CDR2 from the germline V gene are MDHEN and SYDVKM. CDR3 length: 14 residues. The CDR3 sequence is CASSPGTVTYEQYF. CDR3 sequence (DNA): TGTGCCAGCAGTCCCGGGACAGTAACCTACGAGCAGTACTTC.

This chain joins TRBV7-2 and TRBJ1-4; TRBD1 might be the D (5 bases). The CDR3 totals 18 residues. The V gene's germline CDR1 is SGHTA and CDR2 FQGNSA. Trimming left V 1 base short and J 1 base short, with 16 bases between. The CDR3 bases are TGTGCCAGCAGCTTAGAATTTCCGGGGGGAGGAACTAATGAAAAACTGTTTTTT. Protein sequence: CASSLEFPGGGTNEKLFF.